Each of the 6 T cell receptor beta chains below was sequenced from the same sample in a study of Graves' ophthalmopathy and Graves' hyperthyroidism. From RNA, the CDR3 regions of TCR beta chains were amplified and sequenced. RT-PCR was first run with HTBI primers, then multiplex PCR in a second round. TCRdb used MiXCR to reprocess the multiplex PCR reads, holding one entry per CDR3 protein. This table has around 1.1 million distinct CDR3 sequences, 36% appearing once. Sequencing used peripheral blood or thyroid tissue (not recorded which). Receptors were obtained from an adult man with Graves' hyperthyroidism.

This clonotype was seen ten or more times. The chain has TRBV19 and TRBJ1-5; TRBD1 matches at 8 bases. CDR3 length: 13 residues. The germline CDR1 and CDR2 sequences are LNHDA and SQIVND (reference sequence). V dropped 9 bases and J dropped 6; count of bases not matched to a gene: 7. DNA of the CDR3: TGTGCCAGCTCGGACAGGGAGGGTCAGCCCCAGCATTTT. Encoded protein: CASSDREGQPQHF.

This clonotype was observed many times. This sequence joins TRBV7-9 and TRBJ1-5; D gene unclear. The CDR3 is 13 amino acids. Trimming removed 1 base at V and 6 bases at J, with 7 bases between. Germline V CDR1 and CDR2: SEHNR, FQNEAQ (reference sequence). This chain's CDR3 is CASSLGVAQPQHF. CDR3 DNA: TGTGCCAGCAGCTTAGGAGTAGCTCAGCCCCAGCATTTT.

The CDR3 nucleotides read TGTGCCAGCAGTGGAATACCGGGACTAGCGGGACTCAGAGGGGCCGCCGGGGAGCTGTTTTTT. The encoded protein is CASSGIPGLAGLRGAAGELFF. The chain has TRBV12-3 or TRBV12-4 and TRBJ2-2; the match to TRBD2 covers 13 bases. The CDR3 is 21 residues long. V was clipped by 5 bases and J by 6 bases; unmatched bases: 21.

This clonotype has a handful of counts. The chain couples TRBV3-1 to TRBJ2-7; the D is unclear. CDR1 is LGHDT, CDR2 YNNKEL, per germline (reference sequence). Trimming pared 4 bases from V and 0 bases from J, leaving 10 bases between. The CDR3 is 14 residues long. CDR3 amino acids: CASSPTRPSYEQYF. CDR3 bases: TGTGCCAGCAGCCCGACAAGGCCCTCCTACGAGCAGTACTTC.

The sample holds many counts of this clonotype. The CDR3 DNA sequence: TGTGCCACCAGCAAACAGGGGGCGTACGAGCAGTACTTC. Its translation is CATSKQGAYEQYF. The chain recombines TRBV15 with TRBJ2-7; 9 bases are a match to TRBD1. The germline V gene encodes CDR1 LNHNV and CDR2 YYDKDF (reference sequence). The CDR3 loop spans 13 amino acids. With 4 bases clipped from V and 4 bases from J, the junction kept 2 bases outside the gene matches.

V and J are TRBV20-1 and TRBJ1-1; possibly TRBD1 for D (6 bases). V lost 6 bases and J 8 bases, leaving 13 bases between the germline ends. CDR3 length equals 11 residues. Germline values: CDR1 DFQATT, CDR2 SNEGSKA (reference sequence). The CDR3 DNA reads TGCAGTGCCCCCGGAGGGGGAGAAGCTTTCTTT. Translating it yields CSAPGGGEAFF.